This T cell receptor beta chain emerged from a study of blood T cell repertoires in COVID-19 (dated by TCRdb to about 2020). In the study overall: Samples covering the acute and convalescent phases of COVID-19 were provided by collaborators in the United States, Italy and Spain. Samples came from the ongoing ImmuneRACE study (first 160 participants) plus 1,254 subjects from 6 global collaborators. The material from the prospective study consisted of cDNA or gDNA derived from T cells, B-cell-depleted T cells, or PBMCs. Where available, HLA class I and class II types were obtained from metadata supplied by the sample provider rather than from assay-based typing. The repertoires were released in a freely available public database intended as a resource for research on the immune response to SARS-CoV-2. Nearly every sample came with metadata listing a de-identified subject ID, COVID-19 status, age in years and sex. Subjects who had been exposed to COVID-19, were actively infected with it, or had recovered from it provided the deeply sampled blood TCRbeta repertoires that made up the dataset.

Collaborating institutions collected whole blood in K2EDTA tubes following their own protocols. For TCRbeta analysis, collaborators shipped samples in one of three forms: frozen whole blood, isolated PBMCs, or DNA extracted from either of those sample types. Study-level results and caveats: The amount of clinical and demographic metadata varied by source and participant and was provided uncurated.

CDR1 MNHEY and CDR2 SMNVEV were looked up in the germline V gene (reference sequence). Trimming removed 4 bases from V and 0 bases from J, leaving 7 bases between the germline ends. The CDR3 spans 15 residues, from the cysteine through the phenylalanine. Kept here is only the CDR3 DNA, which spans 45 bases and is read in frame from base 1. About this clone itself: Its antigen remains unidentified. One base away there is no much larger clone; base qualities are not given.

The immunoSEQ Assay, a bias-controlled multiplex PCR, was used to amplify TCRbeta CDR3 regions from genomic DNA. The study's processing was this. The number of nucleated cells in each sample was estimated from the amplification of reference gene primers within the assay. To quantify the absolute abundance of each unique TCRbeta CDR3 rearrangement, sequence reads were collapsed and filtered. For each sample, productive Simpson clonality was calculated as the square root of Simpson's diversity index across productive rearrangements. The immuneACCESS repertoire file appears here via TCRdb, limited to in-frame rearrangements. These files lack a portion of the clones; in checked studies, under half of the deficit traces to unresolved V genes, and the cause of the others is not known. V, J and clone size are taken as reported in that table, and D and trimming were inferred from the DNA itself. A total of 20,000 to 25,000 clones appear in this sample, around 84% of them only once. The ten largest account for approximately 3.8% of the sample.

The chain was built from TRBV27 and TRBJ1-6; no D gene can be assigned with confidence. The sample taken for sequencing was peripheral blood. This receptor was taken from a middle-aged man with active COVID-19. The sequence in DNA is TGTGCCAGCAGTTCCGGGAACTCCTATAATTCACCCCTCCACTTT. Translation gives CASSSGNSYNSPLHF.